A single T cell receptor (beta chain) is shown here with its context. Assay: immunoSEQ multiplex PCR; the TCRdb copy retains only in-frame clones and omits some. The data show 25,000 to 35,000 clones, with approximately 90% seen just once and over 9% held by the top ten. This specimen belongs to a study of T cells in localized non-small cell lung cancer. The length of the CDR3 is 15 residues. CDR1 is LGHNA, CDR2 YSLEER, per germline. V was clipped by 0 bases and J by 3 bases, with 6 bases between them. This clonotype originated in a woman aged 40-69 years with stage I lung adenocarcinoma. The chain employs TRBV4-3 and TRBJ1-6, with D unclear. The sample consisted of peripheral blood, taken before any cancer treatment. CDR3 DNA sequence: TGCGCCAGCAGCCAAGATCGGGGCTATAATTCACCCCTCCACTTT. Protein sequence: CASSQDRGYNSPLHF.